This entry features one T cell receptor (beta chain) sequence. Its antigen is currently unknown. These data belong to a study of T cell clones after liver transplantation. Across the whole study: Samples came from ITN030ST, which attempted immunosuppression withdrawal within 2 years of liver transplantation.

This table comes from immunoSEQ multiplex PCR, and its TCRdb copy is limited to in-frame clones, with some not included. The sample yields roughly 100,000 clones, about 88% seen once. CDR3 length equals 13 residues. J gave up 8 bases and V 8 bases, and 12 bases lay outside the gene matches. Germline-derived CDR1 and CDR2 are SQVTM and ANQGSEA. Whole-study results and caveats: Migration into the graft, not deletion, may explain lost graft donor-reactive T cells.

The TCR was taken from a human patient who received a liver transplant. Some T cells may be the graft donor's. The chain uses TRBV29-1 and TRBJ2-3, with 8 bases fitting TRBD1. Sequences were derived from CD4+ T cells from blood, sampled around 4 years after liver transplant. CDR3: CSLSRTGMGTQYF. In DNA, the CDR3 is TGCAGCCTCTCCCGGACAGGGATGGGTACGCAGTATTTT.